These 20 T cell receptor beta chains originate from one sample sequenced in a study of blood T cell repertoires in COVID-19. The protocol was immunoSEQ multiplex PCR, while the TCRdb copy is restricted to in-frame clones and leaves out a portion. Seen here are 250,000 to 400,000 clones, about nine tenths observed once, and the top ten hold 4.5% to 5.5%. The sample was PBMCs or T cells enriched from blood (not recorded which). These receptors originate from a man in his 60s who had recovered from COVID-19.

V gene TRBV5-1 combines with J gene TRBJ2-7; 10 positions match TRBD2. The V and J ends lost 3 bases and 4 bases, in that order; junction bases with no gene match: 4. Germline CDR1 and CDR2: SGHRS and YFSETQ. The CDR3 contains 14 residues. The CDR3, as DNA: TGCGCCAGCAGCTCTAGCGGGAGTATGTACGAGCAGTACTTC. Translation: CASSSSGSMYEQYF.

The rearrangement links TRBV5-5 to TRBJ1-2; a possible D gene is TRBD1 (5 bases). CDR1 and CDR2 (germline): SGHKS, YYEKEE (reference sequence). CDR3 length: 14 residues. Trimming pared 1 base from V and 1 base from J, leaving 8 bases between. The CDR3 DNA sequence: TGTGCCAGCAGCTTGTACGGGGGTAACTATGGCTACACCTTC. Translation: CASSLYGGNYGYTF.

CDR3 coding DNA: TGTGCCAGTAGTATGGGAGTAGCGGGAGCCCCTCTCCAAGAGACCCAGTACTTC. Translating gives CASSMGVAGAPLQETQYF. This sequence joins TRBV19 and TRBJ2-5, with 9 bases fitting TRBD2. Unmatched junction bases numbered 12, after V lost 3 bases and J lost 1 base. The CDR3 extends over 18 amino acids. Germline V gene sequence: CDR1 LNHDA, CDR2 SQIVND (reference sequence).

CDR3 in DNA: TGTGCCATCGGGGGACAGGGTTACGAGCAGTACTTC. Translated: CAIGGQGYEQYF. The gene calls are TRBV10-3 and TRBJ2-7; 9 nucleotides match TRBD1. Germline V gene sequence: CDR1 ENHRY, CDR2 SYGVKD. J gave up 4 bases and V 8 bases, and 3 bases lay outside the gene matches. The CDR3 is 12 residues long.

Concerning this clone: Other DNA sequences from this sample encode an identical CDR3 as well. The chain couples TRBV5-1 to TRBJ2-5; no clear D. The germline V and J ends were trimmed by 2 bases and 4 bases, with 3 bases remaining between them. The CDR3 consists of 11 residues. Germline CDR1 SGHRS, CDR2 YFSETQ. The CDR3: CASSFRETQYF. In DNA, the CDR3 is TGCGCCAGCAGCTTCCGAGAGACCCAGTACTTC.

This clone appeared once. V usage is TRBV6-5 and J usage is TRBJ1-2; 7 bases are a match to TRBD1. V lost 6 bases and J lost 7; bases outside the gene matches: 14. The V gene's germline CDR1 is MNHEY and CDR2 SVGAGI. The CDR3 covers 15 residues. This CDR3 is CASSPTGDRVGGYTF. CDR3 in DNA: TGTGCCAGCAGCCCAACAGGGGATAGGGTCGGTGGCTACACCTTC.

The chain has TRBV5-1 and TRBJ2-5, with D uncertain. The CDR3 totals 13 residues. Trimming took 5 bases from V and 1 from J, leaving 9 bases between them. CDR1 and CDR2 (germline): SGHRS, YFSETQ. The CDR3 DNA sequence: TGCGCCAGCAGGCCCAGGTTCCAAGAGACCCAGTACTTC. Residues: CASRPRFQETQYF. The full variable domain, with the rest looked up from reference TRBV5-1 and TRBJ2-5, is KAGVTQTPRYLIKTRGQQVTLSCSPISGHRSVSWYQQTPGQGLQFLFEYFSETQRNKGNFPGRFSGRQFSNSRSEMNVSTLELGDSALYLCASRPRFQETQYFGPGTRLLVL.

Only one count was recorded for this clone. The chain links TRBV28 to TRBJ1-6; 7 nucleotides line up with TRBD1. Germline V gene sequence: CDR1 MDHEN, CDR2 SYDVKM. This CDR3 has 13 amino acids. J lost 10 bases, V lost 4 bases, and 4 bases had no gene match. The CDR3 bases are TGTGCCAGCAGTTCCCGACAGGGATCACCCCTCCACTTT. Protein sequence: CASSSRQGSPLHF.

This chain joins TRBV5-5 and TRBJ2-5; no definite D call. Looked up from germline, CDR1 is SGHKS and CDR2 is YYEKEE (reference sequence). V was pared by 1 base and J by 1 base, with 5 bases between. The CDR3 spans 13 residues. The CDR3, as DNA: TGTGCCAGCAGCTTGTACAGCCAAGAGACCCAGTACTTC. As protein: CASSLYSQETQYF.

The CDR3 region is CASSLGVAGGSSYNEQFF. CDR3 in DNA: TGTGCCAGCAGCCTGGGTGTTGCGGGAGGCAGCTCCTACAATGAGCAGTTCTTC. The J gene is TRBJ2-1, the V gene TRBV4-2, with TRBD2 matching over 8 bases. The V gene end was trimmed by 4 bases and the J gene end by 0 bases; junction bases not matched to a gene: 11. The germline V gene has CDR1 LGHNA and CDR2 YNFKEQ. The CDR3 is made up of 18 amino acids.

This chain connects TRBV5-1 to TRBJ2-7; 8 bases align to TRBD2. V was clipped by 4 bases and J by 7 bases; unmatched bases: 10. The CDR3 contains 14 residues. Germline V gene data show CDR1 as SGHRS and CDR2 as YFSETQ. The CDR3 bases are TGCGCCAGCAGCATTTATGCGGGGGGCGGGGAGCAGTACTTC. This codes for CASSIYAGGGEQYF.

CDR3 amino acids: CASSYPTTGQFSYEQYF. In DNA form, the CDR3 reads TGTGCCAGCAGTTACCCCACCACGGGACAGTTTTCCTACGAGCAGTACTTC. V and J are TRBV6-2 or TRBV6-3 and TRBJ2-7; 7 positions agree with TRBD1. Germline CDR1 reads MNHEY; CDR2 reads SVGEGT. This CDR3 is built from 17 residues. Losses at the gene ends were 2 bases for V and 1 base for J; bases not matched to a gene: 11.

The genes are TRBV24-1 and TRBJ1-2; D unclear. Trimming removed 4 bases at V and 2 bases at J, with 4 bases between. The germline V gene has CDR1 KGHDR and CDR2 SFDVKD. CDR3 length: 12 amino acids. The CDR3 nucleotides are TGTGCCACCAGTGACACAAACTATGGCTACACCTTC. The encoded protein is CATSDTNYGYTF.

The J gene is TRBJ1-4, the V gene TRBV5-1; D is perhaps TRBD1 (6 bases). The CDR3 has 17 amino acids. V was pared by 4 bases and J by 3 bases, with 19 bases between. Germline V gene data show CDR1 as SGHRS and CDR2 as YFSETQ. The CDR3 coding sequence is TGCGCCAGCAGCCCTACCTCGCGGGGGGCTTCTAATGAAAAACTGTTTTTT. Encoded protein: CASSPTSRGASNEKLFF. Based on the CDR3 plus reference TRBV5-1 and TRBJ1-4, the full variable domain is KAGVTQTPRYLIKTRGQQVTLSCSPISGHRSVSWYQQTPGQGLQFLFEYFSETQRNKGNFPGRFSGRQFSNSRSEMNVSTLELGDSALYLCASSPTSRGASNEKLFFGSGTQLSVL.

Here the CDR3 DNA reads TGTGCCAGCAGTCGCCGGACTAGCGGGAGCACAGATACGCAGTATTTT. This sequence encodes CASSRRTSGSTDTQYF. The J gene is TRBJ2-3, the V gene TRBV2; 11 bases match TRBD2. From germline, CDR1 is SNHLY and CDR2 FYNNEI. Trimming removed 5 bases from V and 0 bases from J; junction bases left unmatched: 4. The CDR3 contains 16 residues.

The chain couples TRBV28 to TRBJ2-7; 9 bases line up with TRBD1. In germline, CDR1 is MDHEN, CDR2 SYDVKM. The V segment lost 1 base and the J segment 2 bases; nucleotides outside the gene matches: 3. This CDR3 has 15 residues. Written as DNA, the CDR3 is TGTGCCAGCAGTTTATATTGGACAGGGGCCTACGAGCAGTACTTC. Translating gives CASSLYWTGAYEQYF.

Points on this clone: The same CDR3 also results from other DNA sequences found in this sample. The gene calls are TRBV30 and TRBJ1-1, with a weak D call TRBD1 (6 bases). Between the trimmed V and J ends, which lost 5 bases and 4 bases, there was a span of 14 bases. The length of the CDR3 is 13 residues. The germline gives CDR1 GTSNPN, CDR2 SVGIG (reference sequence). The CDR3, as DNA: TGTGCCTGGTCTGTAAGGGGGGGCACTGAAGCTTTCTTT. This gives the protein CAWSVRGGTEAFF.

The chain employs TRBV7-2 and TRBJ2-2; TRBD1 might be the D (5 bases). Germline CDR1 reads SGHTA; CDR2 reads FQGNSA. The CDR3 consists of 17 residues. V was shortened by 1 base and J by 0 bases, with 12 bases between the two germline ends. The CDR3 reads CASSLVLGHTNTGELFF. The CDR3 bases are TGTGCCAGCAGCTTAGTTTTAGGACACACGAACACCGGGGAGCTGTTTTTT.

This chain connects TRBV6-2 or TRBV6-3 to TRBJ1-1; 8 bases are shared with TRBD1. This CDR3 has 14 residues. V shed 5 bases and J 5 bases; nucleotides not matched to a gene: 7. Per germline, CDR1 MNHEY and CDR2 SVGEGT. The chain's CDR3 is CASSTTGGRTEAFF. The CDR3 DNA sequence: TGTGCCAGCAGTACCACAGGGGGAAGGACTGAAGCTTTCTTT.

This clone was picked up a small number of times. The CDR3 nucleotides are TGCGCCAGCAGCCTCCGGGGACAGGGGGCAACTAATGAAAAACTGTTTTTT. Protein: CASSLRGQGATNEKLFF. The chain links TRBV4-1 to TRBJ1-4, with 11 bases matching TRBD1. The CDR3 consists of 17 residues. The V segment lost 4 bases and the J segment 0 bases; nucleotides outside the gene matches: 4. Germline V gives CDR1 MGHRA, CDR2 YSYEKL.